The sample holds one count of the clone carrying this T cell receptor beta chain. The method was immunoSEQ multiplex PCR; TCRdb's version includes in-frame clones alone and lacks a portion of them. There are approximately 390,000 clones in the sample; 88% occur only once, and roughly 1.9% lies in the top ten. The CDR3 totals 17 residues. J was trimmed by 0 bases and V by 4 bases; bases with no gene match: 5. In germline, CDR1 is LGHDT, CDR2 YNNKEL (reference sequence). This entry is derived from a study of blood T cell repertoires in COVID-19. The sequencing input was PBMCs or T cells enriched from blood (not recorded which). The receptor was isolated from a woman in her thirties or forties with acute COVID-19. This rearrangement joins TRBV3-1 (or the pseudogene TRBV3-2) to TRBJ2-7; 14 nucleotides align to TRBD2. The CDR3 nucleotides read TGTGCCAGCAGCCCAGGACTAGCGGGGGGCAGCTCCTACGAGCAGTACTTC. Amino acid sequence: CASSPGLAGGSSYEQYF.